This is a list of T cell receptor beta chains from one sample in a study of blood T cell repertoires in COVID-19. Sequencing used immunoSEQ multiplex PCR; TCRdb keeps in-frame clones, though not all of them. The profile shows 100,000 to 150,000 clones, around four fifths of them singletons. The source material was peripheral blood. The receptors were gathered from a human donor in a cohort sampled during active COVID-19. Both conserved end residues are part of each CDR3. The order of the fields is clone size, J gene, D gene, V gene, CDR3 protein, CDR3 DNA. The D gene is left open where the match is weak. Not every row has a clone size; where given, it reads once, few, many or a size class.

>.|TRBJ2-7|TRBD1|TRBV6-5
CASSYNRGPYEQYF
TGTGCCAGCAGTTACAACAGGGGGCCGTACGAGCAGTACTTC
>.|TRBJ2-1|TRBD1|TRBV4-3
CASRRYRDRGNEQFF
TGCGCCAGCAGACGCTACCGGGACAGGGGTAATGAGCAGTTCTTC
>once|TRBJ2-1|TRBD2|TRBV29-1
CSVVLPAGPARVF
TGCAGCGTTGTGCTGCCAGCGGGACCGGCTAGGGTCTTC
>.|TRBJ1-5|.|TRBV7-8
CASSLAYVRDGNQPQHF
TGTGCCAGCAGCTTAGCCTATGTGCGGGACGGCAATCAGCCCCAGCATTTT
>.|TRBJ1-5|.|TRBV7-2
CASSLGGGNQPQHF
TGTGCCAGCAGCTTAGGAGGGGGAAATCAGCCCCAGCATTTT
>.|TRBJ2-5|TRBD2|TRBV11-2
CASSFTSGQETQYF
TGTGCCAGCAGTTTCACTAGCGGGCAAGAGACCCAGTACTTC
>medium-sized|TRBJ2-2|TRBD1|TRBV14
CASSQVTGWNTGELFF
TGTGCCAGCAGCCAAGTGACAGGGTGGAACACCGGGGAGCTGTTTTTT
>few|TRBJ2-5|.|TRBV20-1
CSASVPGSQETQYF
TGCAGTGCTAGTGTTCCGGGAAGCCAAGAGACCCAGTACTTC
>few|TRBJ1-1|.|TRBV11-2
CASSLLIDTEAFF
TGTGCCAGCAGCTTATTGATAGACACTGAAGCTTTCTTT
>.|TRBJ1-1|.|TRBV5-4
CASSLPRGRLTTEAFF
TGTGCCAGCAGCTTGCCCCGGGGGAGGCTAACGACTGAAGCTTTCTTT
>few|TRBJ2-2|.|TRBV4-1
CASSPLYRGRANTGELFF
TGCGCCAGCAGCCCCTTGTACAGGGGGAGGGCCAACACCGGGGAGCTGTTTTTT
>.|TRBJ1-2|TRBD1|TRBV30
CAWSVPGGAYGYTF
TGTGCCTGGAGTGTACCAGGGGGCGCCTATGGCTACACCTTC
>.|TRBJ2-3|.|TRBV6-2/TRBV6-3
CASSSRGWLPDTQYF
TGTGCCAGCAGCTCTCGGGGGTGGCTCCCAGATACGCAGTATTTT
>.|TRBJ2-7|.|TRBV28
CASRKRGSSYEQYF
TGTGCCAGCAGGAAAAGAGGGAGCTCCTACGAGCAGTACTTC
>.|TRBJ2-6|TRBD1|TRBV6-5
CASSTQGTGANVLTF
TGTGCCAGCAGTACACAGGGGACCGGGGCCAACGTCCTGACTTTC
>.|TRBJ1-3|.|TRBV6-1
CASSVLRGFGMRNPGNTIYF
TGTGCCAGCAGTGTCCTTCGGGGGTTTGGGATGAGGAACCCTGGAAACACCATATATTTT
>.|TRBJ2-7|TRBD1|TRBV7-8
CASSLGPDRYEQYF
TGTGCCAGCAGCTTAGGACCGGACAGGTACGAGCAGTACTTC
>.|TRBJ1-2|TRBD1|TRBV9
CASSEGDRRVNYGYTF
TGTGCCAGCAGCGAGGGGGACAGGCGGGTAAACTATGGCTACACCTTC
>few|TRBJ2-7|TRBD1|TRBV2
CASRARDRGDEQYF
TGTGCCAGCAGGGCCCGGGACAGGGGGGACGAGCAGTACTTC
>.|TRBJ1-2|.|TRBV10-3
CAISEDSYGYTF
TGTGCCATCAGTGAAGACAGCTATGGCTACACCTTC
>.|TRBJ2-3|.|TRBV3-1/TRBV3-2
CASSQETHTFPTDTQYF
TGTGCCAGCAGCCAAGAGACTCACACTTTCCCCACAGATACGCAGTATTTT
>.|TRBJ1-1|TRBD1|TRBV7-2
CASSLQSQGMGTEAFF
TGTGCCAGCAGCTTACAATCACAGGGGATGGGCACTGAAGCTTTCTTT
>.|TRBJ2-2|TRBD2|TRBV20-1
CSASRRAAGEELFF
TGCAGTGCTAGTAGGAGAGCCGCGGGGGAGGAGCTGTTTTTT
>.|TRBJ2-1|.|TRBV6-2/TRBV6-3
CASSSRQSSSYNEQFF
TGTGCCAGCAGCTCCCGTCAGTCAAGCTCCTACAATGAGCAGTTCTTC
>.|TRBJ1-2|.|TRBV11-2
CASSLDPNNLRGYTF
TGTGCCAGCAGCTTAGATCCGAACAATCTGCGGGGCTACACCTTC
>.|TRBJ2-5|.|TRBV7-2
CASSAGQQETQYF
TGTGCCAGCAGCGCGGGACAGCAGGAGACCCAGTACTTC
>.|TRBJ1-1|TRBD1|TRBV5-1
CASRPEGQGASKAFF
TGCGCCAGCAGGCCCGAGGGACAGGGGGCATCGAAAGCTTTCTTT
>.|TRBJ1-1|.|TRBV5-5
CASSLAPESTEAFF
TGTGCCAGCAGCTTGGCCCCCGAGAGCACTGAAGCTTTCTTT
>.|TRBJ2-7|.|TRBV6-2/TRBV6-3
CASSYSPRGEQYF
TGTGCCAGCAGTTACTCACCTCGGGGGGAGCAGTACTTC
>.|TRBJ2-1|TRBD2|TRBV24-1
CATSGTSGTYNEQFF
TGTGCCACCAGTGGCACTAGCGGCACCTACAATGAGCAGTTCTTC
>.|TRBJ2-7|.|TRBV18
CASSPPNRERNEQYF
TGTGCCAGCTCACCACCTAACAGGGAACGGAACGAGCAGTACTTC
>once|TRBJ1-1|.|TRBV5-1
CASSSARGNTEAFF
TGCGCCAGCAGCTCTGCTCGCGGGAACACTGAAGCTTTCTTT
>.|TRBJ2-7|.|TRBV11-2
CASSLDGRGSIYEQYF
TGTGCCAGCAGCTTAGACGGCAGGGGAAGCATCTACGAGCAGTACTTC
>.|TRBJ2-2|TRBD2|TRBV28
CASRTSGSGTTGELFF
TGTGCCAGCAGGACTAGCGGGTCAGGGACTACCGGGGAGCTGTTTTTT
>.|TRBJ1-4|.|TRBV27
CASSQYRDLTTNEKLFF
TGTGCCAGCAGCCAATACAGGGATCTCACAACTAATGAAAAACTGTTTTTT
>.|TRBJ2-7|TRBD1|TRBV7-9
CASSSQGAAYEQYF
TGTGCCAGCAGTTCACAGGGGGCAGCCTACGAGCAGTACTTC
>.|TRBJ1-2|.|TRBV5-5
CASSLEGNYGYTF
TGTGCCAGCAGCTTGGAGGGGAACTATGGCTACACCTTC
>.|TRBJ2-1|.|TRBV7-2
CASSDSTGYNEQFF
TGTGCCAGCAGCGATTCGACAGGTTACAATGAGCAGTTCTTC
>.|TRBJ1-2|TRBD1|TRBV7-8
CASSIQGVADYGYTF
TGTGCCAGCAGCATCCAGGGGGTTGCGGACTATGGCTACACCTTC
>.|TRBJ2-7|TRBD2|TRBV19
CASSIATSGSGYEQYF
TGTGCCAGTAGTATAGCAACTAGCGGGAGCGGCTACGAGCAGTACTTC
>.|TRBJ1-5|TRBD1|TRBV3-1/TRBV3-2
CASSQDGQAGRNQPQHF
TGTGCCAGCAGCCAAGATGGACAGGCGGGCAGAAATCAGCCCCAGCATTTT
>few|TRBJ1-2|.|TRBV5-5
CASSSSYGYTF
TGTGCCAGCAGCTCGTCCTATGGCTACACCTTC
>.|TRBJ2-7|TRBD1|TRBV7-2
CASSPWDRSYEQYF
TGTGCCAGCAGCCCCTGGGACAGATCCTACGAGCAGTACTTC
>.|TRBJ2-3|TRBD1|TRBV5-4
CASSRSGQGDTQYF
TGTGCCAGCAGCCGATCTGGACAGGGTGATACGCAGTATTTT
>.|TRBJ2-7|.|TRBV30
CASQDTSYEQYF
TGTGCCTCACAGGACACTTCCTACGAGCAGTACTTC
>.|TRBJ1-4|.|TRBV28
CASSPKHLGSGKLFF
TGTGCCAGCAGTCCAAAACACCTAGGGAGTGGAAAACTGTTTTTT
>.|TRBJ2-3|TRBD2|TRBV19
CASSMALAGYTDTQYF
TGTGCCAGTAGTATGGCGCTAGCGGGGTACACAGATACGCAGTATTTT
>.|TRBJ1-1|TRBD1|TRBV28
CASSTPGTGLTEAFF
TGTGCCAGCAGTACCCCCGGGACAGGGCTTACTGAAGCTTTCTTT